The 30 T cell receptor beta chains below all came from one sample that was sequenced in a study of blood T cell repertoires in COVID-19. TCRdb's copy holds only in-frame clones and misses some; the assay was immunoSEQ multiplex PCR. This table holds fewer than 250,000 clones, roughly 80% found once. Material for sequencing was peripheral blood. These receptors came from a woman in her 70s with active or convalescent COVID-19.

J is TRBJ1-2 and V is TRBV18; possibly TRBD1 for D (6 bases). The CDR3 covers 16 residues. Germline V gives CDR1 KGHSH, CDR2 LQKENI. Trimming pared 3 bases from V and 1 base from J, leaving 15 bases between. CDR3: CASSPGNRALNYGYTF. The CDR3 nucleotides are TGTGCCAGCTCACCTGGGAACAGGGCCCTTAACTATGGCTACACCTTC.

The V call is TRBV2, the J call TRBJ2-3, with TRBD1 matching 8 bases. The CDR3 extends over 16 amino acids. V lost 9 bases, J lost 1 base, and 12 bases stayed unmatched. Germline V lookup: CDR1 SNHLY, CDR2 FYNNEI. CDR3 in DNA: TGTGCCAGATGGGGCAGGGGGCTTTTGGGCACAGATACGCAGTATTTT. Translating gives CARWGRGLLGTDTQYF.

This chain joins TRBV5-5 and TRBJ1-1, with D tentatively TRBD1 (6 bases). The CDR3 is made up of 13 amino acids. Germline V CDR1 and CDR2: SGHKS, YYEKEE (reference sequence). Deletions cut 3 bases from V and 1 base from J, with 7 bases between. This chain's CDR3 is CASSSGQNTEAFF. The CDR3 DNA is TGTGCCAGCAGCTCGGGACAGAACACTGAAGCTTTCTTT.

The chain carries TRBV5-1 and TRBJ2-3; TRBD2 aligns across 12 bases. The CDR3 is 16 amino acids. Germline V gene sequence: CDR1 SGHRS, CDR2 YFSETQ. V gave up 2 bases and J gave up 6 bases; unmatched junction bases: 7. Here the CDR3 reads CASSLPGLAGRDTQYF. Written as DNA, the CDR3 is TGCGCCAGCAGCTTACCGGGACTAGCGGGTAGGGATACGCAGTATTTT.

The count of this clone is one. This sequence joins TRBV5-1 and TRBJ1-2, with D possibly TRBD1 on 5 matching bases. The germline V gene has CDR1 SGHRS and CDR2 YFSETQ. The CDR3 runs 13 residues. The V end was cut by 0 bases, the J end by 7 bases, with 10 bases between. CDR3 DNA sequence: TGCGCCAGCAGCTTGGGGCAGGGAGGTGGCTACACCTTC. Amino acid sequence: CASSLGQGGGYTF. The full variable domain, its missing parts supplied by reference TRBV5-1 and TRBJ1-2, is KAGVTQTPRYLIKTRGQQVTLSCSPISGHRSVSWYQQTPGQGLQFLFEYFSETQRNKGNFPGRFSGRQFSNSRSEMNVSTLELGDSALYLCASSLGQGGGYTFGSGTRLTVV.

The chain recombines TRBV6-6 with TRBJ2-2; a possible D gene is TRBD2 (6 bases). Trimming shortened V by 5 bases and J by 2 bases, and 21 bases separated the two germline ends. The germline V gene encodes CDR1 MNHNY and CDR2 SVGAGI (reference sequence). There are 18 residues in the CDR3. This CDR3 reads CASSPPRGLPPNTGELFF. As DNA, the CDR3 is TGTGCCAGCAGTCCCCCGAGGGGACTCCCGCCCAACACCGGGGAGCTGTTTTTT.

This clone came up a few times. The V call is TRBV6-1, the J call TRBJ1-1; no definite D call. Germline CDR1 reads MNHNS; CDR2 reads SASEGT. Deletions cut 3 bases from V and 0 bases from J, with 5 bases between. This CDR3 spans 13 amino acids. The chain's CDR3 is CASSDPLNTEAFF. The CDR3 DNA is TGTGCCAGCAGTGACCCATTGAACACTGAAGCTTTCTTT.

This chain connects TRBV18 to TRBJ1-2, with 9 nucleotides matching TRBD1. V lost 0 bases and J lost 2; bases outside the gene matches: 7. Germline lookup yields CDR1 KGHSH and CDR2 LQKENI. CDR3 length equals 17 residues. CDR3: CASSPPMMDRGNYGYTF. DNA of the CDR3: TGTGCCAGCTCACCACCGATGATGGACAGGGGAAACTATGGCTACACCTTC.

This chain uses TRBV6-5 with TRBJ2-5, with a tentative D call TRBD1 (5 bases). CDR1 and CDR2 from the germline V gene are MNHEY and SVGAGI. CDR3 length: 14 residues. The ends were cut back, 0 bases at V and 5 bases at J, with 10 bases in the middle. The CDR3 region is CASSYSTGRETQYF. Here the CDR3 DNA reads TGTGCCAGCAGTTACTCCACAGGACGGGAGACCCAGTACTTC.

The chain is built from TRBV19 and TRBJ2-2, with D perhaps matching TRBD2 (6 bases). This CDR3 is built from 15 residues. Trimming took off 3 bases at V and 5 bases at J, with 13 bases between the two ends. Germline V gene data show CDR1 as LNHDA and CDR2 as SQIVND (reference sequence). CDR3 coding DNA: TGTGCCAGTAGTATGGGGGGAGTCGGTACCGGGGAGCTGTTTTTT. It translates to CASSMGGVGTGELFF.

V usage is TRBV2 and J usage is TRBJ2-2; TRBD2 aligns across 11 bases. This CDR3 has 15 amino acids. Germline V gives CDR1 SNHLY, CDR2 FYNNEI. J lost 5 bases, V lost 4 bases, and 3 bases had no gene match. The CDR3 region is CASSVAGGRTGELFF. The CDR3 bases are TGTGCCAGCAGTGTAGCGGGGGGGCGGACCGGGGAGCTGTTTTTT.

The chain is built from TRBV6-5 and TRBJ1-2; a weak D match, TRBD1 (5 bases). The V end was cut by 6 bases, the J end by 6 bases, with 20 bases between. Germline loops: CDR1 MNHEY, CDR2 SVGAGI. This CDR3 has 15 residues. CDR3 region: CASRDGGGARNGYTF. Here the CDR3 DNA reads TGTGCCAGCAGGGACGGGGGGGGTGCCCGTAATGGCTACACCTTC.

The chain employs TRBV25-1 and TRBJ2-7; 10 bases are a match to TRBD1. Per germline, CDR1 MGHDK and CDR2 SYGVNS. The V segment lost 4 bases and the J segment 5 bases; nucleotides outside the gene matches: 11. CDR3 length: 16 residues. The CDR3 DNA is TGTGCCAGCAGTGGGTATCCGGGACAGGGGCCAGACGAGCAGTACTTC. Translating gives CASSGYPGQGPDEQYF.

The V call is TRBV6-5, the J call TRBJ1-2, with unresolved D. Trimming cost V 2 bases and J 2 bases, with 9 bases left between them. Germline loops: CDR1 MNHEY, CDR2 SVGAGI. CDR3 length equals 14 residues. The CDR3 nucleotides read TGTGCCAGCAGTTACCTAGGCCCCAACTATGGCTACACCTTC. Amino acids: CASSYLGPNYGYTF.

The rearrangement joins TRBV11-3 to TRBJ2-3; D is unresolved. The germline V gene encodes CDR1 SGHNT and CDR2 YENEEA. The CDR3 spans 15 residues. V lost 0 bases and J 8 bases, leaving 15 bases between the germline ends. CDR3 nucleotide sequence: TGTGCCAGCAGCTTAGATAACAGACCGCTCGGTACGCAGTATTTT. Translation: CASSLDNRPLGTQYF.

V gene TRBV29-1 combines with J gene TRBJ1-4; the match to TRBD1 covers 7 bases. This CDR3 contains 16 residues. Germline V gene sequence: CDR1 SQVTM, CDR2 ANQGSEA. Losses at the gene ends were 2 bases for V and 11 bases for J; bases not matched to a gene: 17. CDR3: CSVEMGRTGLMRKLFF. DNA of the CDR3: TGCAGCGTTGAAATGGGGAGGACAGGCCTAATGAGGAAACTGTTTTTT.

V gene TRBV15 combines with J gene TRBJ2-1, with 8 bases that match TRBD1. This CDR3 has 17 residues. The germline V gene encodes CDR1 LNHNV and CDR2 YYDKDF (reference sequence). The trim removed 4 bases at V and 0 bases at J, leaving 8 bases unmatched. DNA of the CDR3: TGTGCCACCAGCAAAAAGACAGGGGCCAGCTCCTACAATGAGCAGTTCTTC. Its translation: CATSKKTGASSYNEQFF.

Here the CDR3 DNA reads TGTGCCAGCTCACCACGCGAGGCCGATGGCTACACCTTC. It translates to CASSPREADGYTF. The chain recombines TRBV18 with TRBJ1-2, with D hard to call. The germline V and J ends were trimmed by 1 base and 6 bases, with 9 bases remaining between them. The CDR3 has 13 amino acids. Looked up from germline, CDR1 is KGHSH and CDR2 is LQKENI.

The chain recombines TRBV7-8 with TRBJ1-4; D is unclear. CDR1 SGHVS and CDR2 FQNEAQ come from the germline V gene. The CDR3 loop spans 17 amino acids. Deletions cut 4 bases from V and 8 bases from J, with 23 bases between. The chain's CDR3 is CASSSFQVPLTTEKLFF. CDR3 in DNA: TGTGCCAGCAGCTCTTTCCAGGTTCCCTTGACAACCGAAAAACTGTTTTTT.

The V gene is TRBV27, the J gene TRBJ2-7, with 7 bases aligning to TRBD1. The J segment lost 0 bases and the V segment lost 3 bases, leaving 5 bases of the junction unmatched. The CDR3 covers 15 residues. From germline, CDR1 is MNHEY and CDR2 SMNVEV (reference sequence). This chain's CDR3 is CASSFGTVSSYEQYF. The CDR3 DNA follows: TGTGCCAGCAGTTTCGGGACAGTGAGCTCCTACGAGCAGTACTTC.

This rearrangement joins TRBV7-2 to TRBJ2-5; 12 nucleotides align to TRBD2. The CDR3 totals 18 residues. Germline trimming cut 4 bases from V and 2 bases from J; bases unmatched to any gene: 11. Looked up from germline, CDR1 is SGHTA and CDR2 is FQGNSA. CDR3: CASSYPPGTSGLQETQYF. CDR3 sequence (DNA): TGTGCCAGCAGCTACCCGCCCGGGACTAGCGGGCTACAAGAGACCCAGTACTTC.

This clone was counted only a few times. V usage is TRBV4-2 and J usage is TRBJ1-1; weak D call: TRBD1 (6 bases). V lost 0 bases, J lost 3 bases, and 14 bases lay in between. The germline CDR1 and CDR2 sequences are LGHNA and YNFKEQ. The CDR3 has 16 residues. The CDR3 loop reads CASSQDIQGGDTEAFF. CDR3 DNA: TGTGCCAGCAGCCAAGATATACAGGGCGGTGACACTGAAGCTTTCTTT.

The J gene is TRBJ1-2, the V gene TRBV11-2; 7 positions match TRBD1. Germline lookup yields CDR1 SGHAT and CDR2 FQNNGV. Trimming at V came to 5 bases and at J to 4 bases, leaving 10 bases not matched to a gene. The CDR3 is made up of 15 amino acids. Written as DNA, the CDR3 is TGTGCCAGCAGCGTCGTTCCGGGACAGAGCTATGGCTACACCTTC. The encoded protein is CASSVVPGQSYGYTF.

This clone was recorded only once. The rearrangement uses TRBV10-3 and TRBJ2-2; 11 nucleotides align to TRBD2. The CDR3 extends over 16 amino acids. Trimming removed 6 bases from V and 5 bases from J; junction bases left unmatched: 8. From germline, CDR1 is ENHRY and CDR2 SYGVKD. This chain's CDR3 is CAIRFSGRAETGELFF. In DNA, the CDR3 is TGTGCCATCAGGTTTAGCGGGAGGGCGGAGACCGGGGAGCTGTTTTTT.

The chain employs TRBV16 and TRBJ2-3; 11 positions agree with TRBD2. Germline CDR1 KGHSY, CDR2 FQNENV. V dropped 4 bases and J dropped 0; count of bases not matched to a gene: 6. The CDR3 is made up of 17 amino acids. The CDR3 sequence is CASSLLRTSGSTDTQYF. The CDR3, as DNA: TGTGCCAGCAGCCTACTTCGGACTAGCGGGAGCACAGATACGCAGTATTTT.

In DNA, the CDR3 is TGCGCCAGTCGGCCGGGACTAGTAGTGGATACGCAGTATTTT. Translating gives CASRPGLVVDTQYF. This chain connects TRBV5-1 to TRBJ2-3; 8 nucleotides line up with TRBD2. The CDR3 has 14 residues. V trimming: 8 bases; J trimming: 6 bases; junction bases outside the gene matches: 11. Germline V CDR1 and CDR2: SGHRS, YFSETQ.

On this clone itself: Other DNA sequences within the sample encode an identical CDR3. The chain recombines TRBV7-2 with TRBJ2-2; 8 positions match TRBD2. Germline values: CDR1 SGHTA, CDR2 FQGNSA. This CDR3 contains 13 residues. Trimming removed 4 bases from V and 6 bases from J; junction bases left unmatched: 1. The CDR3 loop reads CASSSGLAGELFF. The CDR3 nucleotides are TGTGCCAGCAGCTCGGGACTAGCCGGGGAGCTGTTTTTT.

A single count supports this clone. The genes are TRBV5-1 and TRBJ1-2; TRBD1 might be the D (5 bases). The V end was cut by 1 base, the J end by 6 bases, with 10 bases between. Germline CDR1 reads SGHRS; CDR2 reads YFSETQ. The CDR3 runs 13 residues. CDR3 in amino acids: CASSLSQGDGYTF. The CDR3 bases are TGCGCCAGCAGCTTGTCCCAAGGGGATGGCTACACCTTC.

The chain couples TRBV6-5 to TRBJ2-7; no clear D. The CDR3 extends over 15 amino acids. Germline CDR1 is MNHEY and CDR2 is SVGAGI. V was clipped by 7 bases and J by 0 bases, with 16 bases between them. CDR3 sequence: CASKFGSESSYEQYF. The CDR3 bases are TGTGCCAGCAAATTTGGGTCGGAGAGCTCCTACGAGCAGTACTTC.

The chain has TRBV13 and TRBJ1-2, with TRBD1 matching 8 bases. The CDR3 is 14 residues long. CDR1 and CDR2 from the germline V gene are PRHDT and FYEKMQ (reference sequence). V shed 4 bases and J 1 base; nucleotides not matched to a gene: 2. The CDR3 sequence: CASSWDRSNYGYTF. CDR3 nucleotides: TGTGCCAGCAGCTGGGACAGGAGTAACTATGGCTACACCTTC. Full variable domain (remainder filled in from reference TRBV13 and TRBJ1-2): AAGVIQSPRHLIKEKRETATLKCYPIPRHDTVYWYQQGPGQDPQFLISFYEKMQSDKGSIPDRFSAQQFSDYHSELNMSSLELGDSALYFCASSWDRSNYGYTFGSGTRLTVV.